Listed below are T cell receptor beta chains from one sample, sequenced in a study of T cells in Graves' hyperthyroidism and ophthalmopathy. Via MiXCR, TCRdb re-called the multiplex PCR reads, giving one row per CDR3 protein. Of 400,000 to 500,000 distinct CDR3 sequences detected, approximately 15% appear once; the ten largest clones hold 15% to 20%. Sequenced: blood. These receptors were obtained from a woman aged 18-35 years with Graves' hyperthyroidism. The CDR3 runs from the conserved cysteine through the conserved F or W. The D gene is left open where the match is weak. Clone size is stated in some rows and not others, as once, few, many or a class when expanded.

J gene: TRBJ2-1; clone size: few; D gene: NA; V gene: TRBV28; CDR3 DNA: TGTGCCAGCAGCACCGCGGTGACGGCCCGGGATGAGCAGTTCTTC; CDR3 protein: CASSTAVTARDEQFF
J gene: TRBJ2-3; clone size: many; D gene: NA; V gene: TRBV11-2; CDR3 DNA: TGTGCCAGCAGCTTAGTCGGCGGGAAGGGCACAGATACGCAGTATTTT; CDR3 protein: CASSLVGGKGTDTQYF
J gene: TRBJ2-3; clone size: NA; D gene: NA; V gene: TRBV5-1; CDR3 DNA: TGCGCCAGCAGCGCTACCCCTCCGACGAGTAGCACAGATACGCAGTATTTT; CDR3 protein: CASSATPPTSSTDTQYF
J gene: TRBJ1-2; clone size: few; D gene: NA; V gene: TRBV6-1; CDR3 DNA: TGTGCCAGCAGTAGCCTGATAGGCTATGGCTACACCTTC; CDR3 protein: CASSSLIGYGYTF
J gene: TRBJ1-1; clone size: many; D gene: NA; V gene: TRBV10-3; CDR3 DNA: TGTGCCATCAGTGAGATAAGGGGTGAAGCTTTCTTT; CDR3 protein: CAISEIRGEAFF
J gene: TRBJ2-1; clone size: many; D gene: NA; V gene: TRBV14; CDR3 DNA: TGTGCCAGCAGCCAAGTGGGTGAGCAGTTCTTC; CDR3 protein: CASSQVGEQFF
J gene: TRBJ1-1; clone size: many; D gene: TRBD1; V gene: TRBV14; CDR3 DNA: TGTGCCAGCAGCCGACGGACAGGGCAAAACACTGAAGCTTTCTTT; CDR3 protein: CASSRRTGQNTEAFF
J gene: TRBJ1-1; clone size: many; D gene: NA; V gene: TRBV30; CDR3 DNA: TGTGCCAGCCACAACAGGGTCCACACTGAAGCTTTCTTT; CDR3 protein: CASHNRVHTEAFF
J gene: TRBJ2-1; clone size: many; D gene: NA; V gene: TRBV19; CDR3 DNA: TGTGCCAGTATCAGCGGCCGCAAGGGAGGAGAGCAGTTCTTC; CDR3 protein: CASISGRKGGEQFF
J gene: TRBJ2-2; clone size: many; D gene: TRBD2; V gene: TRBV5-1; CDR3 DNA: TGCGCCAGCAGCGTCACTAGCGGGAGGGCTCGGAACACCGGGGAGCTGTTTTTT; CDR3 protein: CASSVTSGRARNTGELFF